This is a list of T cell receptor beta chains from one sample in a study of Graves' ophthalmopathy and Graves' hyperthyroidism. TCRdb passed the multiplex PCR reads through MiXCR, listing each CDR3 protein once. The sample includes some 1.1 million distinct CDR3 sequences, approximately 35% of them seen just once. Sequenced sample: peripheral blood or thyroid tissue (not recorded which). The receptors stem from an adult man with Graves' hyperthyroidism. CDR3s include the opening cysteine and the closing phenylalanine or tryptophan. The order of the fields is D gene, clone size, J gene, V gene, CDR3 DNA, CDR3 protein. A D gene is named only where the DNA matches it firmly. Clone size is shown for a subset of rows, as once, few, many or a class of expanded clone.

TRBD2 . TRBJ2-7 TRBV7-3 TGCGCCAGCAGCTTGGGTAGCGGGTTCCACGAGCAGTACTTC CASSLGSGFHEQYF
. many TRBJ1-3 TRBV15 TGTGCCACCAGCAGCCCCGGGGTGAAGGGAAACACCATATATTTT CATSSPGVKGNTIYF
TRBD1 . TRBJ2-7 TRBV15 TGTGCCACCAGCAGCAGCCCACAGGGGGCTTACGAGCAGTACTTC CATSSSPQGAYEQYF
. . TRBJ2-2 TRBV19 TGTGCCAGTGGGTGGGACACCGGGGAGCTGTTTTTT CASGWDTGELFF
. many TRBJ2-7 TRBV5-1 TGCGCCAGCAGCTTGTATCGCGGTGGCGAGCAGTACTTC CASSLYRGGEQYF
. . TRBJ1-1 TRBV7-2 TGTGCCAGCGGCCCGACGGGGATTACTGAAGCTTTCTTT CASGPTGITEAFF
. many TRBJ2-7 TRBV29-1 TGCAGCGTTGTGGGGCTCGAGCAGTACTTC CSVVGLEQYF
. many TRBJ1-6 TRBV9 TGTGCCAGCAGCGTTGGAGGAGGGACCGGTGATTCACCCCTCCACTTT CASSVGGGTGDSPLHF
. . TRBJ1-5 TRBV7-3 TGTGCCAGCAGCTTTGACAGCGATCAGCCCCAGCATTTT CASSFDSDQPQHF
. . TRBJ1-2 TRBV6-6 TGTGCCAGCAGTACACTACCTTGGGACCGCGGAGTCGGCTACACCTTC CASSTLPWDRGVGYTF
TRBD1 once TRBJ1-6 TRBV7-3 TGTGCCAGCACCCCAGTGGGGGACAGGGCATATAATTCACCCCTCCACTTT CASTPVGDRAYNSPLHF
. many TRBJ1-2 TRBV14 TGTGCCAGCAGCCAAGATAGTCGGGACGGTTTTGGCTACACCTTC CASSQDSRDGFGYTF
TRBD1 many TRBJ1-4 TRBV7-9 TGTGCCAGCAGCTTCGACAGGGTGAGGGAAAAACTGTTTTTT CASSFDRVREKLFF
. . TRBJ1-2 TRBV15 TGTGCCACCAGCAGAGATCTGACAGGCTACACCTTC CATSRDLTGYTF
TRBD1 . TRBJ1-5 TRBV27 TGTGCCAGCAGTCTAAGACAGGGACGGCATCAGCCCCAGCATTTT CASSLRQGRHQPQHF
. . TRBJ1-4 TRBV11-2 TGTGCCAGCAGTGCAGGACCCTCGGGGGGAGAAAAACTGTTTTTT CASSAGPSGGEKLFF
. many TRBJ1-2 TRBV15 TGTGCCACCAGCAGAGTGGCAGGGGCGAACTATGGCTACACCTTC CATSRVAGANYGYTF
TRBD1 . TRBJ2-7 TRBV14 TGTGCCAGCAGCCAAAGGACAGGGGGTGTGCAGTACTTC CASSQRTGGVQYF
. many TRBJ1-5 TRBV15 TGTGCCACCAGCGGGATAGCGAGCAATCAGCCCCAGCATTTT CATSGIASNQPQHF
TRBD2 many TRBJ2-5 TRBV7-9 TGTGCCAGCAGCTCACGGACTAGCGGGAGACAGGGGGAGACCCAGTACTTC CASSSRTSGRQGETQYF
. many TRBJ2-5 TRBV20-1 TGCAGTGCTGAGCCGGAGGAGGAGACCCAGTACTTC CSAEPEEETQYF
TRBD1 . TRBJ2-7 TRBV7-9 TGTGCCAGCAGCTTAGGGGGACAGGGGGCGTCGGAGCAGTACTTC CASSLGGQGASEQYF
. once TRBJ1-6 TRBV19 TGTGCCAGTAGTATTTATGGGGGCCAGCCCCTCCACTTT CASSIYGGQPLHF
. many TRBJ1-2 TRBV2 TGTGCCACATATTACAGGGAATACTATGGCTACACCTTC CATYYREYYGYTF
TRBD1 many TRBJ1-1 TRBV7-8 TGTGCCAGCAGCTATAGCCGGACAGGGGGCACCGCTTCTGAAGCTTTCTTT CASSYSRTGGTASEAFF
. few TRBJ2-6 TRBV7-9 TGTGCCAGCAGCACGGGGGGGGCCAACGTCCTGACTTTC CASSTGGANVLTF
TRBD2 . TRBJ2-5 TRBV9 TGTGCCAGCAGCGTAGCGGAGCGGGGGGGCCGGCAAGAGACCCAGTACTTC CASSVAERGGRQETQYF
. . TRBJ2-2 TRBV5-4 TGTGCCAGCAGCTCAGGTAGCAAAAACACCGGGGAGCTGTTTTTT CASSSGSKNTGELFF
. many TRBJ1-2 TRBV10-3 TGTGCCATCAGCGGAGAGGACCCCGGCTACACCTTC CAISGEDPGYTF
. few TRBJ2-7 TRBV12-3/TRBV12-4 TGTGCCAGCAGTTTCGTGGGACCTCGCTACGAGCAGTACTTC CASSFVGPRYEQYF
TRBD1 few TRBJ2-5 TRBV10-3 TGTGCCATCAGGGGACAGAGCGAGGAGACCCAGTACTTC CAIRGQSEETQYF
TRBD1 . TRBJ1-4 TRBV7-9 TGTGCCAGCAGCTCACCTACAGGGGATAATGAAAAACTGTTTTTT CASSSPTGDNEKLFF
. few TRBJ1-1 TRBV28 TGTGCCAGCAGTCAAGTGGGGGTTACTGAAGCTTTCTTT CASSQVGVTEAFF
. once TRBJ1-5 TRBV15 TGTGCCACCAGCATGGACAGCTACGAGCATTTT CATSMDSYEHF
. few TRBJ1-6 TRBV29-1 TGCAGCGTTGTATCCGGGGGCGGCGGACTCCACTTT CSVVSGGGGLHF
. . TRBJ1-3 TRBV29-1 TGCAGCGTTAACCAGCCTGGCTACACCATATATTTT CSVNQPGYTIYF
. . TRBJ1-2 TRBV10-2 TGCGCCAGCAGTGAGCCGGGCAGCTCTAACTATGGCTACACCTTC CASSEPGSSNYGYTF
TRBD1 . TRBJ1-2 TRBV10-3 TGTGCCACTGGACAGGGGGCCGCCAACTATGGCTACACCTTC CATGQGAANYGYTF
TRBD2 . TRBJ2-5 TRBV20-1 TGCAGCGTTAGAAGGGGTAGCGGGACCCAAGAGACCCAGTACTTC CSVRRGSGTQETQYF
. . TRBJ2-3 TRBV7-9 TGTGCCAGCAGCTTAGAGACAGATACGCAGTATTTT CASSLETDTQYF
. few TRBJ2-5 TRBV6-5 TGTGCCAGCAGCCACAGCGGACTATTGGGGGAGACCCAGTACTTC CASSHSGLLGETQYF
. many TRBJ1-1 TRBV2 TGTGCCAGCAGTGAGGCGGGGGGGACTGAAGCTTTCTTT CASSEAGGTEAFF
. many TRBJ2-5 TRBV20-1 TGCAGTGCTTCGGCCCCGACTAGTGCCGAGACCCAGTACTTC CSASAPTSAETQYF
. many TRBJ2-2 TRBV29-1 TGCAGCGTTGATGTCCAGAACACCGGGGAGCTGTTTTTT CSVDVQNTGELFF
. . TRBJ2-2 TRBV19 TGTGCCAGTAGTATAGTGAACAGAAACACCGGGGAGCTGTTTTTT CASSIVNRNTGELFF
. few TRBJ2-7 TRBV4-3 TGCGCCAGCAGCCAAGAGGGCGTCCAAAGCTCCTACGAGCAGTACTTC CASSQEGVQSSYEQYF
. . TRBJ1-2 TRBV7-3 TGTGCCAGCAGCTTAACCAGGGAGGGCGGCTACACCTTC CASSLTREGGYTF
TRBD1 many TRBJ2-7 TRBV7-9 TGTGCCAGCAGCTTAGATGGGACAGGGTTTGCCGAGCAGTACTTC CASSLDGTGFAEQYF